The T cell receptor beta chain under discussion was sequenced for a study of CD8 T cells in ankylosing spondylitis (dated by TCRdb to the late 2010s). For the study in its entirety: T cell receptor beta repertoires were profiled in healthy donors and ankylosing spondylitis patients so that disease-linked TCR variants could be found. The full study cohort comprised 20 to 30 ankylosing spondylitis patients and roughly 100 healthy donors. Peripheral blood samples were taken, and synovial fluid was additionally collected from ankylosing spondylitis patients.

Turning to this clonotype: The clone's antigen remains unknown. Qualities for individual bases were not recorded, and no much larger clone is one base off.

The sequencing machine was an Illumina HiSeq 2500. Quantitative 5'-RACE with molecular barcodes was the method used to prepare the TCR beta libraries. As for the authors' bioinformatics: A new computational method based on a probabilistic model of VDJ rearrangement was used to identify disease-linked TCR variants. TCRdb reprocessing: public reads trimmed at Q25 with fastp, clones called with MiXCR, in-frame beta chains kept. CDR3 protein sequences are deduplicated, and each keeps its most common genes and DNA. TCRdb assigned the V and J calls; the authors' analysis was not used. The sample table holds about 800,000 distinct CDR3 sequences, of which approximately 12% were seen once. Just over 0.5% of the sample goes to the ten largest clones. V is cut back by 8 bases and J by 8 bases, with 12 bases in the junction unmatched. The germline V gene supplies CDR1 ENHRY and CDR2 SYGVKD. Counted from cysteine to phenylalanine, this CDR3 has 14 amino acids. CDR3 DNA only is kept here, 42 bases in frame from base 1.

Summary of the overall study and its limitations: In peripheral blood, the disease-linked clones were found at relatively low frequencies and had a CD8+ phenotype. A TCR beta motif of fewer than 10 highly homologous amino acid variants appeared characteristic of blood from ankylosing spondylitis patients. Significant enrichment of the disease-linked clones was reported in matched synovial fluid samples from ankylosing spondylitis patients. Some of the motif variants had been reported before in the synovial fluid and blood of reactive arthritis patients, a finding that suggests common disease-initiation mechanisms.

The V and J segments used are TRBV10-3 and TRBJ1-2, with 9 bases aligning to TRBD1. The sample taken for sequencing was blood, either unsorted or a sorted T cell fraction (not recorded which). The TCR sequence derives from a male donor with ankylosing spondylitis. CDR3 sequence: CAIRGERTGAGYTF. The nucleotide sequence reads as follows: TGTGCCATCCGGGGGGAGCGGACAGGGGCCGGCTACACCTTC.